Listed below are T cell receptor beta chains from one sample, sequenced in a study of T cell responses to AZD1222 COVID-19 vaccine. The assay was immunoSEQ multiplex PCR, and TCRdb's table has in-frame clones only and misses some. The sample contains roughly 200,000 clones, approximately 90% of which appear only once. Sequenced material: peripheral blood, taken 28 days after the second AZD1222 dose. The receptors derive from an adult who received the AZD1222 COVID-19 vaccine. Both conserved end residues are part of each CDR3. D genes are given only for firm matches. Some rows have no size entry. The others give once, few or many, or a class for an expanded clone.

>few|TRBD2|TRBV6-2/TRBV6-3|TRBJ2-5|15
TGTGCCAGCAGTTACCCCGGACTAGCGGGAGCGACCCAGTACTTC
CASSYPGLAGATQYF
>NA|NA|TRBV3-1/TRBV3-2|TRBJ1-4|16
TGTGCCAGCAGCCGCCCCAGGGTCTCAACTAATGAAAAACTGTTTTTT
CASSRPRVSTNEKLFF
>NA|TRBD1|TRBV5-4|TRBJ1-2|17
TGTGCCAGCAGCCCAGGAACCCTGACAGGGGCTCACTATGGCTACACCTTC
CASSPGTLTGAHYGYTF
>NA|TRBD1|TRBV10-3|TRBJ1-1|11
TGTGCCATCGCGGGGGACAGTGAAGCTTTCTTT
CAIAGDSEAFF
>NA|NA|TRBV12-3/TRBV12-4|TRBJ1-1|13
TGTGCCAGCAGTTTAACAGAGAACACTGAAGCTTTCTTT
CASSLTENTEAFF
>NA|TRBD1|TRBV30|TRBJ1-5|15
TGTGCCTGGAGTACCGGGACAGTCCGCAATCAGCCCCAGCATTTT
CAWSTGTVRNQPQHF
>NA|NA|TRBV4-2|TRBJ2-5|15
TGTGCCAGCAGCCCGTTAGCGGATAAGTGGGAGACCCAGTACTTC
CASSPLADKWETQYF
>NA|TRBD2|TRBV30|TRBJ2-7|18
TGTGCCTGGAGGCGTAACCGGGGGCCTCAGCGGGAGCCCTACGAGCAGTACTTC
CAWRRNRGPQREPYEQYF
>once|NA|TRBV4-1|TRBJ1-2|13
TGCGCCAGCAGCCAAGGGGCGACCTATGGCTACACCTTC
CASSQGATYGYTF
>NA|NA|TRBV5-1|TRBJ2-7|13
TGCGCCAGCAGCTTGGCCCCTATGTACGAGCAGTACTTC
CASSLAPMYEQYF
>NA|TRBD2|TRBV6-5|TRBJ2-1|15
TGTGCCAGCAGTTACTCTGCGGGAGGGCCGTTCGCGCTGTTCTTC
CASSYSAGGPFALFF
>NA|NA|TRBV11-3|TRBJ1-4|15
TGTGCCAGCAGCTTACGTCGCCCTCCTAATGAAAAACTGTTTTTT
CASSLRRPPNEKLFF
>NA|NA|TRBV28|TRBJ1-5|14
TGTGCCAGCGTGGAAGGGGGGATCAATCAGCCCCAGCATTTT
CASVEGGINQPQHF
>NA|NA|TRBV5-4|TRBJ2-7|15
TGTGCCAGCACCAACAGGGACATCAGCTCCTACGAGCAGTACTTC
CASTNRDISSYEQYF
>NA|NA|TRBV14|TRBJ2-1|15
TGTGCCAGCAGCCTTAGCCGCTTTCGTGGCAATGAGCAGTTCTTC
CASSLSRFRGNEQFF
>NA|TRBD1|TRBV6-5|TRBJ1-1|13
TGTGCCAGCAGCGCGGCGTGGGACAGTGAAGCTTTCTTT
CASSAAWDSEAFF
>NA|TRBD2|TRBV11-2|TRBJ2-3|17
TGTGCCAGCAGATCCCGAGGGGGACTAGCTAGCACAGATACGCAGTATTTT
CASRSRGGLASTDTQYF